The sequence of this T cell receptor (beta chain) was determined in a study of blood T cell repertoires in COVID-19. The CDR3 length is 12 residues. V was cut by 5 bases and J by 4 bases, with 5 bases left in between. Per germline, CDR1 LNHDA and CDR2 SQIVND (reference sequence). In this sample, this clone turned up once. Grouping used clinical history reported by participants in a survey and questionnaire. Cohort 3 donors counted as recovered after two negative PCRs, clearance, or resolved symptoms. The protocol was immunoSEQ multiplex PCR, while the TCRdb copy is restricted to in-frame clones and leaves out a portion. There are 300,000 to 350,000 clones in the sample; approximately 84% occur only once, and about 0.93% lies in the top ten.

V gene TRBV19 combines with J gene TRBJ2-2; D is undetermined. This sequence originates from a young woman who had recovered from COVID-19. Sequenced: PBMCs or T cells enriched from blood (not recorded which). The CDR3 loop is CASSLLTGELFF. CDR3 bases: TGTGCCAGTAGTCTCCTCACCGGGGAGCTGTTTTTT.